The clone carrying this TCR beta chain was picked up one time. Its antigen remains unknown. This sample was included in a study of cytotoxic CD8 clonotypes in ibrutinib-treated CLL. General observations from the study: Different sampling times were used for sustained-remission and progressing patients. The clonality rise at ibrutinib response reflected private clonotype expansion.

Investigators sought sequencing depths of between 1 in 200,000 and 1 in 1 million T cells. Assay: immunoSEQ multiplex PCR; the TCRdb copy retains only in-frame clones and omits some. The top ten hold more than 10% of the sample, which has 150,000 or so clones, 75% to 85% seen once. The germline gives CDR1 GTSNPN, CDR2 SVGIG (reference sequence). CDR3 size: 13 residues. Trimming stripped 2 bases from V and 11 bases from J, with 18 bases between. This chain links TRBV30 with TRBJ1-1; D is undetermined. The source of this sequence is a human donor with chronic lymphocytic leukemia. The source material was PBMCs, sampled after 12 months of ibrutinib treatment. CDR3 nucleotide sequence: TGTGCCTGGAGTTTCACCGGCCTAGGAGAGGCTTTCTTT. Encoded protein: CAWSFTGLGEAFF.